This T cell receptor (beta chain) was recorded in a study of yellow fever vaccine responses in identical twins. Overall study findings and caveats: Twin vaccine T cell responses reportedly seemed partly convergent, partly personalized.

The V and J ends lost 3 bases and 3 bases respectively, with 11 bases between them. The CDR3 totals 14 residues. Of note for this clonotype: What it binds is unknown.

In TCRdb, the RT-PCR reads were re-called with MiXCR into one record per CDR3 protein. The sample shows 20,000 to 25,000 distinct CDR3 sequences, around four fifths of them seen only once. This TCR was recovered from a woman younger than 30 who received the yellow fever vaccine. The specimen was T cells from blood (PBMCs), unsorted or a sorted subset (not recorded which), collected before or after yellow fever vaccination (not recorded which). This sequence joins TRBV12-3 or TRBV12-4 and TRBJ1-1; D remains unclear. CDR3 DNA sequence: TGTGCCAGCAGTTTGCGGGAACGGGACACTGAAGCTTTCTTT. It is translated as CASSLRERDTEAFF.